One and the same sample provided the 30 T cell receptor beta chains below, sequenced in a study of control samples from healthy donors and cancer patients. Produced via immunoSEQ multiplex PCR; TCRdb's table is partial and in-frame only. The sample lists over 100,000 clones; over 80% were seen once. Sequenced: blood. Receptor source: a woman aged 50 to 60 in good health.

This clone appeared a single time. The rearrangement uses TRBV18 and TRBJ2-1, with D possibly being TRBD1 or TRBD2 (6 bases each). Trimming removed 3 bases from V and 5 bases from J, with 14 bases in between. Germline-derived CDR1 and CDR2 are KGHSH and LQKENI. The CDR3 runs 15 residues. The CDR3 is CASSPSGARDNEQFF. For the CDR3, the DNA is TGTGCCAGCTCACCCTCGGGGGCTAGGGACAATGAGCAGTTCTTC.

V is TRBV21-1 and J is TRBJ2-3; whether TRBD2, the table's D call, matches the DNA was not checked. TRBV21-1 is a listed pseudogene. The CDR3 has 17 amino acids. Written as DNA, the CDR3 is TGTGCCAGCAGCAAGTCGATCGGCGGGGGCCTCCCGGATACGCAGTATTTT. Amino acid sequence: CASSKSIGGGLPDTQYF.

The chain employs TRBV16 and TRBJ1-5; D gene unclear. Trimming removed 3 bases from V and 14 bases from J, with 26 bases in between. The CDR3 is made up of 16 amino acids. The germline CDR1 and CDR2 sequences are KGHSY and FQNENV. CDR3 residues: CASSHSDGVSSRVEHF. CDR3 in DNA: TGTGCCAGCAGCCACTCCGACGGTGTCTCAAGTCGGGTCGAGCATTTT.

The V gene is TRBV5-1, the J gene TRBJ2-4; TRBD1 matches 9 bases. The CDR3 has 14 amino acids. Losses at the gene ends were 6 bases for V and 4 bases for J; bases not matched to a gene: 5. The germline CDR1 and CDR2 sequences are SGHRS and YFSETQ. The CDR3 loop is CASTLGTGKNIQYF. CDR3 nucleotide sequence: TGCGCCAGCACCCTTGGGACAGGGAAAAACATTCAGTACTTC.

V is TRBV2 and J is TRBJ1-5, with no clear D. Germline-derived CDR1 and CDR2 are SNHLY and FYNNEI. CDR3 length: 15 residues. The V and J ends lost 6 bases and 7 bases respectively, with 19 bases between them. The CDR3 nucleotides read TGTGCCAGCAGCGAGTTTCCGGGAGCGCGGCAGCCCCAGCATTTT. It is translated as CASSEFPGARQPQHF.

This clone occurred once. Sequence at one end of the junction differs from germline and may be a read error. The J gene is TRBJ1-2, the V gene TRBV6-5, with TRBD1 matching over 10 bases. The CDR3 totals 14 residues. Germline CDR1 and CDR2: MNHEY and SVGAGI. The CDR3 here is CASRAVGQGGITGF. The CDR3 DNA is TGTGCCAGCAGAGCGGTCGGACAGGGGGGTATAACCGGCTTC.

V is TRBV5-1 and J is TRBJ2-1, with D possibly being TRBD1 (6 bases). V was cut by 0 bases and J by 2 bases, with 9 bases left in between. CDR1 is SGHRS, CDR2 YFSETQ, per germline. This CDR3 has 15 amino acids. The CDR3: CASSLEGEPYNEQFF. CDR3 nucleotide sequence: TGCGCCAGCAGCTTGGAGGGGGAGCCCTACAATGAGCAGTTCTTC.

V gene TRBV11-2 combines with J gene TRBJ1-2, with D hard to call. Germline assignment: CDR1 SGHAT and CDR2 FQNNGV. V lost 0 bases and J lost 1, with 9 bases in between. The CDR3 totals 15 residues. Written as DNA, the CDR3 is TGTGCCAGCAGCTTAGATCGCGGAGTTAACTATGGCTACACCTTC. It yields the protein CASSLDRGVNYGYTF.

The gene calls are TRBV7-9 and TRBJ2-7; perhaps TRBD1 as D (6 bases). This CDR3 comprises 17 residues. The V and J ends lost 0 bases and 4 bases respectively, with 19 bases between them. The germline CDR1 and CDR2 sequences are SEHNR and FQNEAQ (reference sequence). The CDR3 sequence: CASSLAAITGHPYEQYF. The CDR3 DNA sequence: TGTGCCAGCAGCTTAGCAGCCATCACAGGGCACCCTTACGAGCAGTACTTC.

V gene TRBV10-1 combines with J gene TRBJ2-2; possibly TRBD1 for D (7 bases). Trimming cost V 6 bases and J 6 bases, with 14 bases left between them. CDR3 length: 14 residues. Germline V gives CDR1 WNHNN, CDR2 SYGVQD (reference sequence). The CDR3 spells CASSSPGGPGELFF. The DNA of the CDR3 is TGCGCCAGCAGCTCGCCAGGGGGGCCCGGGGAGCTGTTTTTT.

The rearrangement joins TRBV11-2 to TRBJ2-7; D call uncertain. The CDR3 consists of 17 residues. The germline gives CDR1 SGHAT, CDR2 FQNNGV. V lost 1 base and J 2 bases, leaving 18 bases between the germline ends. In DNA form, the CDR3 reads TGTGCCAGCAGCTTAGGATCTAGTCAGTTACTCCCCTACGAGCAGTACTTC. It codes for CASSLGSSQLLPYEQYF.

This clone has just one count. CDR3 DNA sequence: TGTGCCAGCAGTTCTAGCAACCAAGAGACCCAGTACTTC. Translation: CASSSSNQETQYF. This chain links TRBV2 with TRBJ2-5, with D perhaps TRBD2 (5 bases). V dropped 5 bases and J dropped 0 bases, with 7 bases sitting between them. The CDR3 loop spans 13 amino acids. From germline, CDR1 is SNHLY and CDR2 FYNNEI.

This clone has only one observation. The rearrangement links TRBV7-9 to TRBJ2-7, with TRBD1 identical over 8 bases. After removal of 6 bases from V and 3 bases from J, the junction contained 10 bases not matched to a gene. Germline values: CDR1 SEHNR, CDR2 FQNEAQ (reference sequence). CDR3 size: 15 residues. This chain's CDR3 is CASSWPGQAYYEQYF. The CDR3 DNA reads TGTGCCAGCAGTTGGCCGGGACAGGCCTACTACGAGCAGTACTTC.

V usage is TRBV20-1 and J usage is TRBJ1-1; maybe TRBD1 (5 bases). The CDR3 runs 10 residues. Germline V lookup: CDR1 DFQATT, CDR2 SNEGSKA (reference sequence). This CDR3 reads CIIQGTEAFF. Written as DNA, the CDR3 is TGCATCATTCAGGGAACTGAAGCTTTCTTT.

The gene calls are TRBV19 and TRBJ2-3; 8 bases are a match to TRBD2. Germline V gene lookup returns CDR1 LNHDA and CDR2 SQIVND (reference sequence). The CDR3 totals 15 residues. The V gene end was trimmed by 9 bases and the J gene end by 3 bases; junction bases not matched to a gene: 11. The CDR3 reads CASQGGSGSTDTQYF. The CDR3, as DNA: TGTGCCAGCCAAGGAGGGAGCGGGAGTACAGATACGCAGTATTTT.

This chain uses TRBV6-5 with TRBJ1-2; TRBD1 matches 10 bases. Germline loops: CDR1 MNHEY, CDR2 SVGAGI. The length of the CDR3 is 16 residues. The junction had 9 bases not matched to a gene; V was cut back by 4 bases and J by 4 bases. The CDR3 nucleotides read TGTGCCAGCAGTTCCGACAGGGGGCGAGGTAGCTATGGCTACACCTTC. Residues: CASSSDRGRGSYGYTF.

Only a few counts were recorded for this clone. J is TRBJ2-2 and V is TRBV5-6; 7 bases fit TRBD1. CDR3 size: 14 residues. V was pared by 0 bases and J by 6 bases, with 2 bases of the junction left unmatched. Germline CDR1 and CDR2: SGHDT and YYEEEE. Written as DNA, the CDR3 is TGTGCCAGCAGCTTGGGAGGGGGCGCCGGGGAGCTGTTTTTT. Translation: CASSLGGGAGELFF.

This rearrangement joins TRBV2 to TRBJ1-3; D unclear. V dropped 7 bases and J dropped 3 bases, with 7 bases sitting between them. This CDR3 is built from 12 residues. The germline V gene encodes CDR1 SNHLY and CDR2 FYNNEI. The CDR3: CASKDNGNTIYF. The CDR3 nucleotides are TGTGCCAGCAAAGATAATGGAAACACCATATATTTT. Combining the CDR3 with reference TRBV2 and TRBJ1-3 gives the whole variable domain EPEVTQTPSHQVTQMGQEVILRCVPISNHLYFYWYRQILGQKVEFLVSFYNNEISEKSEIFDDQFSVERPDGSNFTLKIRSTKLEDSAMYFCASKDNGNTIYFGEGSWLTVV.

The rearrangement links TRBV6-5 to TRBJ1-2, with a tentative D call TRBD1 (6 bases). CDR1 MNHEY and CDR2 SVGAGI come from the germline V gene. V was cut by 7 bases and J by 4 bases, with 16 bases left in between. The CDR3 runs to 14 residues. This CDR3 is CASKFPGASYGYTF. CDR3 bases: TGTGCCAGCAAGTTTCCGGGGGCGAGCTATGGCTACACCTTC.

The chain employs TRBV25-1 and TRBJ2-1; TRBD1 or TRBD2 may be the D gene (5 bases each). From germline, CDR1 is MGHDK and CDR2 SYGVNS. With 1 base removed from V and 9 bases from J, the gap between germline ends came to 16 bases. CDR3 length: 15 amino acids. Here the CDR3 reads CASSESTVQGGEQFF. DNA for the CDR3: TGTGCCAGCAGTGAATCGACAGTCCAAGGAGGTGAGCAGTTCTTC.

This clone is a singleton in its sample. This rearrangement joins TRBV6-5 to TRBJ1-1; tentative D call: TRBD1 (5 bases). Trimming took off 2 bases at V and 0 bases at J, with 10 bases between the two ends. The CDR3 sequence is 15 residues long. Germline CDR1 is MNHEY and CDR2 is SVGAGI. This chain's CDR3 is CASSYEYRMNTEAFF. The CDR3 coding sequence is TGTGCCAGCAGTTACGAGTACAGGATGAACACTGAAGCTTTCTTT.

This clone appeared a single time. The chain combines TRBV2 with TRBJ2-7, with 11 bases identical to TRBD1. Germline CDR1 and CDR2: SNHLY and FYNNEI. The CDR3 spans 16 residues. Trimming at V came to 6 bases and at J to 1 base, leaving 8 bases not matched to a gene. The CDR3 protein is CASRLGTGGGSYEQYF. CDR3 bases: TGTGCCAGCAGGCTCGGGACAGGGGGAGGTTCCTACGAGCAGTACTTC. The full variable domain, rest sourced from reference TRBV2 and TRBJ2-7, is EPEVTQTPSHQVTQMGQEVILRCVPISNHLYFYWYRQILGQKVEFLVSFYNNEISEKSEIFDDQFSVERPDGSNFTLKIRSTKLEDSAMYFCASRLGTGGGSYEQYFGPGTRLTVT.

The chain uses TRBV5-1 and TRBJ2-5, with 10 bases fitting TRBD1. Germline V gives CDR1 SGHRS, CDR2 YFSETQ. The CDR3 loop spans 14 amino acids. With V trimmed by 7 bases and J by 3 bases, 6 bases remained unmatched. The chain's CDR3 is CASLRGQGEETQYF. The CDR3 coding sequence is TGCGCCAGCCTACGAGGACAGGGGGAAGAGACCCAGTACTTC.

The V gene is TRBV11-3, the J gene TRBJ2-5; tentative D call: TRBD2 (6 bases). CDR1 and CDR2 (germline): SGHNT, YENEEA. CDR3 size: 13 residues. Trimming removed 5 bases from V and 2 bases from J, with 9 bases in between. The CDR3 DNA is TGTGCCAGCAGCGACGGGGGACAAGAGACCCAGTACTTC. This encodes CASSDGGQETQYF.

The J gene is TRBJ1-1, the V gene TRBV7-8; D gene unclear. Germline V CDR1 and CDR2: SGHVS, FQNEAQ. The CDR3 loop spans 11 amino acids. Trimming left V 4 bases short and J 5 bases short, with 5 bases between. The CDR3 coding sequence is TGTGCCAGCAGCTATTATACTGAAGCTTTCTTT. This sequence encodes CASSYYTEAFF.

CDR3 DNA sequence: TGTGCCAGCAGCTTAGCTTCGGGCACTGAAGCTTTCTTT. Translating it yields CASSLASGTEAFF. The genes are TRBV11-2 and TRBJ1-1; D unresolved. This CDR3 comprises 13 residues. In germline, CDR1 is SGHAT, CDR2 FQNNGV. With 1 base removed from V and 4 bases from J, the gap between germline ends came to 7 bases.

This chain's CDR3 is CASRDSSGANVLTF. The CDR3 nucleotides are TGCGCCAGCAGGGACAGCTCTGGGGCCAACGTCCTGACTTTC. This chain links TRBV5-1 with TRBJ2-6; D possibly corresponds to TRBD1 (6 bases). Germline V gene sequence: CDR1 SGHRS, CDR2 YFSETQ. This CDR3 has 14 amino acids. V lost 5 bases and J lost 0, with 6 bases in between.

This clone was found a few times. This rearrangement joins TRBV18 to TRBJ1-3, with no clear D. Trimming shortened V by 3 bases and J by 0 bases, and 9 bases separated the two germline ends. The V gene's germline CDR1 is KGHSH and CDR2 LQKENI. The CDR3 loop spans 15 amino acids. This CDR3 reads CASSPASSSGNTIYF. DNA of the CDR3: TGTGCCAGCTCACCCGCGTCAAGCTCTGGAAACACCATATATTTT.

The rearrangement joins TRBV27 to TRBJ1-5; TRBD1 might be the D (6 bases). The CDR3 covers 13 residues. Germline V gene sequence: CDR1 MNHEY, CDR2 SMNVEV (reference sequence). Between the trimmed V and J ends, which lost 3 bases and 4 bases, there was a span of 7 bases. CDR3 sequence (DNA): TGTGCCAGCAGTTTTGGACAGAATCAGCCCCAGCATTTT. Translated: CASSFGQNQPQHF.

This rearrangement joins TRBV4-2 to TRBJ1-5; D is uncertain. This CDR3 region has 14 residues. Germline CDR1 is LGHNA and CDR2 is YNFKEQ. V lost 0 bases, J lost 6 bases, and 9 bases lay in between. CDR3 coding DNA: TGTGCCAGCAGCCAAGATCCAATTTCTCAGCCCCAGCATTTT. It codes for CASSQDPISQPQHF.